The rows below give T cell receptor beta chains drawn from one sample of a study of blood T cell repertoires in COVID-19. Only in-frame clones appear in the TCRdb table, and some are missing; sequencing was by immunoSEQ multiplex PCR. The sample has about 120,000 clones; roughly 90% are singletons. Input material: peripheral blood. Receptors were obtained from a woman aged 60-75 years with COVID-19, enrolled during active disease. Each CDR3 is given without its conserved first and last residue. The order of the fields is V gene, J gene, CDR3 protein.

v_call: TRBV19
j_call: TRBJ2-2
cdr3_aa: ASNPGTGGVTGELF

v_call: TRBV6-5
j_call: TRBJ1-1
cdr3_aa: ASRLSALNTEAF

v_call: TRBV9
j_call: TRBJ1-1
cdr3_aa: ASSRLGVNTEAF

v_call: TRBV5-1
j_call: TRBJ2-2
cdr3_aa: ASSLLGANTGELF

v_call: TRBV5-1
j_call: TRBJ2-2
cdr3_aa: ASSSREDTGELF

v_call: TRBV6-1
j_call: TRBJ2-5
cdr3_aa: ASSEGGGQETQY

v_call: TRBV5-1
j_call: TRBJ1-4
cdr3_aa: ASSLASQGANEKLF

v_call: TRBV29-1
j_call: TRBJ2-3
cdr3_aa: SVVVISTDTQY

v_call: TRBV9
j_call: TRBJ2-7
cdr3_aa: ASSVDLAGPYEQY

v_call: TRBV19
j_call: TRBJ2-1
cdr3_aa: ASSMLAGGYNEQF

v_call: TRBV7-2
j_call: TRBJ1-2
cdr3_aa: ASSLAPSGYGYT

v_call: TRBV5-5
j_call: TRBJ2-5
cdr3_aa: ASSLGTGTATKETQY

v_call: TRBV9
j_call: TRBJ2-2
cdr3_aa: ASSLQAGIGTGELF

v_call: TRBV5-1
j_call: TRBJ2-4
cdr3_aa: ASSLDARREGDRNIQY

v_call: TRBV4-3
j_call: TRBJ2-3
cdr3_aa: ASSPTTSSTDTQY

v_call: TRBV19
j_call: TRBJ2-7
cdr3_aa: ASSGRGQGHEQY

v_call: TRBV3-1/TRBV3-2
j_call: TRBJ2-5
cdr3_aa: ASSQTGVQETQY

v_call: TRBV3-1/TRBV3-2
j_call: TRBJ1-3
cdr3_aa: ASSPSGASGNTIY

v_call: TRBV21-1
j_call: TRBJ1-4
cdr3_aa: ASSKEVGGGEATNEKLF

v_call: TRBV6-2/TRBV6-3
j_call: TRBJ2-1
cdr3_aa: ASSPLAGGRFEQF

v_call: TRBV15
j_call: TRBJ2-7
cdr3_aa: ATSQGLDKHEQY

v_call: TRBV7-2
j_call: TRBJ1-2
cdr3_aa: ASSLQDGNYGYT

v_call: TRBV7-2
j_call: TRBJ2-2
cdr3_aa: ASSFRVDTGELF

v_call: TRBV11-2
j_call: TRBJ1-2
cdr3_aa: ASSSQGLTNYGYT

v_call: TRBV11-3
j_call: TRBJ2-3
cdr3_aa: ASSYDRYTDTQY

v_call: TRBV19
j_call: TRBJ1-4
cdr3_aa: ASSPKTGQGDEKLF

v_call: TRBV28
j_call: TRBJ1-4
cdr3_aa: ASSLSSTEKLF

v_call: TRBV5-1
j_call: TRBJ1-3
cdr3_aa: ASSLRQVPGNTIY

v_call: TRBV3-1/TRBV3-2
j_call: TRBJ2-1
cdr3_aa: ASSQETQRGWGEQF

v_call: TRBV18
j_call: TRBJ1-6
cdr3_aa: ASSPRATGSSSYNSPLH

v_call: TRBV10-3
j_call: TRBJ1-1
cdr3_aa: AISVGQGLMNTEAF

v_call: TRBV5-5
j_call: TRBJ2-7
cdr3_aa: ASSSSRQGRPGYEQY

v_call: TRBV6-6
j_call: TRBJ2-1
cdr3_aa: ASSYSGDRVGNEQF

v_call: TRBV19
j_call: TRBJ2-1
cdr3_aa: ASSGTTTYNEQF

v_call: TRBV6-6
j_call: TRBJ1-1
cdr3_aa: ASSRPLTENTEAF

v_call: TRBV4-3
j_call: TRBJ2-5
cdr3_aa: ASSQDLVRGLETQY

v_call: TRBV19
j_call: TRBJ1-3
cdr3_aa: ASSIASSGNTIY

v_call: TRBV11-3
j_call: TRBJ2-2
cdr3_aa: ASSRTGSNTGELF

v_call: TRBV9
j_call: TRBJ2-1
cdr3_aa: ASSVRLAGATSSYNEQF

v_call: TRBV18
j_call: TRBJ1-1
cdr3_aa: ASSPANLNTEAF

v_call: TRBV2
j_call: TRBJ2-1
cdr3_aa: ASQRTGINEQF

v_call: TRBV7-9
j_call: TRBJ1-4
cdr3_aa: ASSPTGANEKLF

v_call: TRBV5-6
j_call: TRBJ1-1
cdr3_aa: ASSKNRQGTEAF

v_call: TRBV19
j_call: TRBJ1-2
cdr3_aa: ASSITGDGYT